The 23 T cell receptor beta chains listed next were all sequenced from one sample in a study of response to subunit inactivated influenza vaccine (dated by TCRdb to the late 2010s). Libraries came from RT-PCR. The sequencing machine was an Illumina HiSeq 2500. Using fastp at Q25 and MiXCR, TCRdb reprocessed the public reads and kept productive beta chains. Here each entry gathers all rows of one CDR3 protein and keeps the most common genes and DNA. The sample data list roughly 790,000 distinct CDR3 sequences, and around 20% of these were observed just once. Together, the top ten hold 10% to 13% of the sample. The input for sequencing was PBMCs from blood, taken 5 to 6 days after vaccination. The receptors stem from a man aged 45-65 years who received an inactivated influenza vaccine. Donor details come from another sample of the same person, matched by shared clones.

There are a few counts of this clonotype. The chain uses TRBV9 and TRBJ2-5; D perhaps matches TRBD2 (6 bases). Per germline, CDR1 SGDLS and CDR2 YYNGEE. The CDR3 extends over 11 amino acids. The V gene lost 2 bases and the J gene lost 7 bases, with 6 bases spanning the gap. This CDR3 is CASSVGGTQYF. The CDR3 bases are TGTGCCAGCAGCGTGGGAGGGACCCAGTACTTC.

This clonotype has just a few counts. The chain joins TRBV29-1 to TRBJ2-1; 10 nucleotides line up with TRBD2. Germline V gene data show CDR1 as SQVTM and CDR2 as ANQGSEA. The CDR3 spans 17 residues. V shed 1 base, J shed 0 bases, and the junction held 6 bases outside the gene matches. CDR3 loop: CSVEGSGGSPSYNEQFF. CDR3 bases: TGCAGCGTTGAAGGTAGCGGGGGGTCCCCCTCCTACAATGAGCAGTTCTTC.

This clonotype was detected ten times or more. The chain combines TRBV5-6 with TRBJ2-1, with TRBD2 matching 10 bases. Trimming removed 4 bases from V and 2 bases from J; junction bases left unmatched: 3. CDR1 and CDR2 from the germline V gene are SGHDT and YYEEEE. The CDR3 loop spans 15 amino acids. The CDR3 is CASSGLAGAYNEQFF. In nucleotides, the CDR3 is TGTGCCAGCAGCGGCCTAGCGGGAGCCTACAATGAGCAGTTCTTC.

V and J are TRBV5-1 and TRBJ2-1; the match to TRBD1 covers 9 bases. The CDR3 sequence is 15 residues long. Germline values: CDR1 SGHRS, CDR2 YFSETQ. After removal of 5 bases from V and 5 bases from J, the junction contained 8 bases not matched to a gene. The chain's CDR3 is CASSLQGALHNEQFF. For the CDR3, the DNA is TGCGCCAGCAGTCTACAGGGGGCTTTACACAATGAGCAGTTCTTC.

This clonotype showed up many times. The chain carries TRBV12-3 or TRBV12-4 and TRBJ1-1; D unresolved. The length of the CDR3 is 14 residues. Deletions cut 2 bases from V and 1 base from J, with 8 bases between. In DNA form, the CDR3 reads TGTGCCAGCAGTTTACAGGTTCCGAACACTGAAGCTTTCTTT. Its protein is CASSLQVPNTEAFF.

This clonotype was counted ten times or more. The rearrangement uses TRBV19 and TRBJ1-5; D might be TRBD1 (5 bases). This CDR3 spans 12 amino acids. V was clipped by 8 bases and J by 6 bases, with 11 bases between them. The germline V gene encodes CDR1 LNHDA and CDR2 SQIVND (reference sequence). The CDR3 DNA sequence: TGTGCCAGTGGGGGGGTTGGTCAGCCCCAGCATTTT. Amino acids: CASGGVGQPQHF.

This clonotype was counted a few times. The chain carries TRBV6-5 and TRBJ2-7; tentative D call: TRBD1 (6 bases). Germline CDR1 MNHEY, CDR2 SVGAGI. The CDR3 is 13 amino acids. Trimming took off 4 bases at V and 7 bases at J, with 14 bases between the two ends. The CDR3 here is CASSSPDRLEQYF. The CDR3 DNA reads as TGTGCCAGCAGTTCCCCCGACAGGCTAGAGCAGTACTTC.

The chain is built from TRBV13 and TRBJ2-1, with 9 positions matching TRBD2. The CDR3 runs to 20 residues. Germline V gives CDR1 PRHDT, CDR2 FYEKMQ (reference sequence). After removal of 0 bases from V and 1 base from J, the junction contained 13 bases not matched to a gene. CDR3 bases: TGTGCCAGCAGCTTAGGGCTAGCGGGACCACCTATCGATTCCTACAATGAGCAGTTCTTC. Protein sequence: CASSLGLAGPPIDSYNEQFF. Filled out from reference TRBV13 and TRBJ2-1, the complete variable domain reads AAGVIQSPRHLIKEKRETATLKCYPIPRHDTVYWYQQGPGQDPQFLISFYEKMQSDKGSIPDRFSAQQFSDYHSELNMSSLELGDSALYFCASSLGLAGPPIDSYNEQFFGPGTRLTVL.

In its sample, this clonotype was seen a few times. The chain carries TRBV5-6 and TRBJ1-1, with TRBD1 matching 7 bases. Trimming at V came to 4 bases and at J to 3 bases, leaving 9 bases not matched to a gene. Per the germline V gene, CDR1 is SGHDT and CDR2 is YYEEEE. The CDR3 consists of 15 residues. CDR3 loop: CASSPIDREDTEAFF. The CDR3 nucleotides are TGTGCCAGCAGCCCGATCGACAGGGAGGACACTGAAGCTTTCTTT.

CDR3 sequence reads: CSVVLASNQPQHF. Here the CDR3 DNA reads TGCAGCGTGGTTTTGGCGAGCAATCAGCCCCAGCATTTT. The rearrangement uses TRBV29-1 and TRBJ1-5; D unresolved. Germline V gives CDR1 SQVTM, CDR2 ANQGSEA. CDR3 length: 13 amino acids. The V gene lost 6 bases and the J gene lost 1 base, with 10 bases spanning the gap.

This clonotype was counted between two and nine times. The chain carries TRBV20-1 and TRBJ2-1; 11 nucleotides align to TRBD1. In germline, CDR1 is DFQATT, CDR2 SNEGSKA (reference sequence). The length of the CDR3 is 13 residues. After removal of 4 bases from V and 6 bases from J, the junction contained 2 bases not matched to a gene. In DNA form, the CDR3 reads TGCAGTGCTACCGGGACAGGGGGCAATGAGCAGTTCTTC. It encodes CSATGTGGNEQFF.

The rearrangement joins TRBV20-1 to TRBJ2-2, with a weak D call TRBD1 (6 bases). Germline CDR1 DFQATT, CDR2 SNEGSKA (reference sequence). The CDR3 contains 13 residues. Between the trimmed V and J ends, which lost 5 bases and 1 base, there was a span of 8 bases. CDR3 sequence (DNA): TGCAGTGCTCAGGACAGGAACACCGGGGAGCTGTTTTTT. Amino acid sequence: CSAQDRNTGELFF.

This clonotype was detected ten times or more. V usage is TRBV28 and J usage is TRBJ2-1; D unclear. Germline V gene sequence: CDR1 MDHEN, CDR2 SYDVKM. This CDR3 has 11 residues. V was shortened by 2 bases and J by 10 bases, with 6 bases between the two germline ends. Here the CDR3 DNA reads TGTGCCAGCAGTTTAACCGGGGAGCAGTTCTTC. Translating it yields CASSLTGEQFF.

This clonotype was counted between two and nine times. The gene calls are TRBV5-1 and TRBJ2-3; no reliable D call. V was trimmed by 0 bases and J by 5 bases, leaving 10 bases between them. Per germline, CDR1 SGHRS and CDR2 YFSETQ. The CDR3 spans 14 residues. The CDR3 loop is CASSLANSGDTQYF. CDR3 in DNA: TGCGCCAGCAGCTTGGCAAATTCCGGAGATACGCAGTATTTT.

This clonotype was counted between two and nine times. V is TRBV11-2 and J is TRBJ1-5, with D perhaps TRBD1 (5 bases). Germline CDR1 reads SGHAT; CDR2 reads FQNNGV. CDR3 length equals 16 residues. Trimming left V 0 bases short and J 4 bases short, with 13 bases between. CDR3 in amino acids: CASSLDTSTVNQPQHF. CDR3 coding DNA: TGTGCCAGCAGCTTAGATACGTCGACAGTTAATCAGCCCCAGCATTTT.

The V and J genes are TRBV7-9 and TRBJ2-7; the D gene could be TRBD1 or TRBD2 (6 bases each). Trimming stripped 5 bases from V and 3 bases from J, with 14 bases between. The CDR3 consists of 14 residues. CDR1 SEHNR and CDR2 FQNEAQ come from the germline V gene (reference sequence). The CDR3 sequence: CASSRRGGIYEQYF. As DNA, the CDR3 is TGTGCCAGCAGCCGACGAGGGGGGATCTACGAGCAGTACTTC. Together with reference TRBV7-9 and TRBJ2-7, the CDR3 gives the full variable domain: DTGVSQNPRHKITKRGQNVTFRCDPISEHNRLYWYRQTLGQGPEFLTYFQNEAQLEKSRLLSDRFSAERPKGSFSTLEIQRTEQGDSAMYLCASSRRGGIYEQYFGPGTRLTVT.

In regard to this clonotype: The junction does not match germline at one end; this may be a read error. The chain employs TRBV11-2 and TRBJ2-7; D uncertain. This CDR3 comprises 10 residues. Germline values: CDR1 SGHAT, CDR2 FQNNGV. For the CDR3, the DNA is TGTGCCAGCAGCTCCCACGAGCAGTACTTC. The encoded protein is CASSSHEQYF.

The V and J genes are TRBV24-1 and TRBJ1-2; 7 positions match TRBD1. J lost 3 bases, V lost 4 bases, and 4 bases had no gene match. Germline V gives CDR1 KGHDR, CDR2 SFDVKD. This CDR3 comprises 14 residues. The CDR3 DNA reads as TGTGCCACCAGTGACCTTGACAGGGACTATGGCTACACCTTC. Translated, it gives CATSDLDRDYGYTF.

This clonotype was counted a few times. The chain links TRBV6-2 or TRBV6-3 to TRBJ2-1, with D perhaps matching TRBD1 (5 bases). The CDR3 contains 13 residues. Germline assignment: CDR1 MNHEY and CDR2 SVGEGT. Between the trimmed V and J ends, which lost 4 bases and 6 bases, there was a span of 10 bases. The CDR3 DNA reads as TGTGCCAGCAGTTTCCAGGGATTCAATGAGCAGTTCTTC. Translating it yields CASSFQGFNEQFF.

This clonotype has only a few counts. The chain has TRBV5-1 and TRBJ2-5; D might be TRBD1 or TRBD2, each matching 5 bases. Germline V gene data show CDR1 as SGHRS and CDR2 as YFSETQ. The CDR3 contains 13 residues. V lost 7 bases, J lost 4 bases, and 14 bases lay in between. The CDR3 protein is CASQSGLRETQYF. DNA of the CDR3: TGCGCCAGCCAATCGGGGCTTCGAGAGACCCAGTACTTC. Combining the CDR3 with reference TRBV5-1 and TRBJ2-5 gives the whole variable domain KAGVTQTPRYLIKTRGQQVTLSCSPISGHRSVSWYQQTPGQGLQFLFEYFSETQRNKGNFPGRFSGRQFSNSRSEMNVSTLELGDSALYLCASQSGLRETQYFGPGTRLLVL.

This rearrangement joins TRBV29-1 to TRBJ1-5, with D perhaps TRBD1 (5 bases). Germline V gene lookup returns CDR1 SQVTM and CDR2 ANQGSEA. The CDR3 consists of 14 residues. Trimming left V 6 bases short and J 2 bases short, with 14 bases between. The CDR3 coding sequence is TGCAGCGTAGCCCGGGGGGATGGCAATCAGCCCCAGCATTTT. Protein: CSVARGDGNQPQHF.

The V call is TRBV5-1, the J call TRBJ1-2; tentatively, D is TRBD1 (6 bases). Germline V gene lookup returns CDR1 SGHRS and CDR2 YFSETQ. CDR3 length: 13 residues. V lost 4 bases to trimming and J lost 6 bases, with 13 bases between them. The CDR3 spells CASSVQGRDGYTF. CDR3 sequence (DNA): TGCGCCAGCAGCGTACAGGGAAGGGATGGCTACACCTTC.

This clonotype was counted between two and nine times. V usage is TRBV4-2 and J usage is TRBJ1-5; D call uncertain. This CDR3 has 13 residues. V lost 1 base and J lost 6, with 7 bases in between. Germline V gene lookup returns CDR1 LGHNA and CDR2 YNFKEQ. CDR3 protein: CASSQGGSQPQHF. CDR3 coding DNA: TGTGCCAGCAGCCAAGGGGGATCTCAGCCCCAGCATTTT.